This TCR beta chain was captured by sequencing in a study of immune evolution from preneoplasia to lung adenocarcinoma (dated by TCRdb to about 2021). Broadly, across the study: HLA loss of heterozygosity was found in approximately 7% of AIS, about 14% of MIA and about 32% of ADC lesions, and in no AAH lesions. Resected precursor lesions (AAH, AIS, MIA) and invasive adenocarcinomas were compared against paired morphologically normal lung tissue. The sample size depended on which specimens were available, not on a prior power calculation. According to the study, around 99 samples were used for TCR sequencing. The TCR sequencing data were obtained from about 51 patients. The study used immune gene expression, TCR sequencing and multiplex immunofluorescence to profile the immune contexture of lung adenocarcinoma precursors and invasive adenocarcinoma. The overall cohort comprised 45 to 65 patients with pulmonary nodules who underwent surgical resection. The immune data were integrated with whole exome sequencing and methylation data from the same cohort of nodules. POLYSOLVER was used to infer class I HLA alleles from exome data, and LOHHLA was used to detect allele-specific HLA loss. Results and caveats for the whole study, not just this receptor: Normal lung showed the highest clonality, whereas later-stage lesions appeared to have higher T cell density and diversity but lower clonality. Normal lung had the highest top T cell clone frequencies, and these frequencies appeared to fall progressively from AAH through AIS, MIA and invasive adenocarcinoma. Findings were based on association rather than direct causation; larger cohorts with long-term follow-up and longitudinal biopsies were deemed needed. Because every patient came from Japan and China, how well the results apply to Western populations was uncertain. T cell clonality was highest in KRAS-mutant nodules compared with EGFR-mutant or double wild-type lesions.

Patients underwent resection in Japan or China between about 2013 and 2018. Two lung cancer pathologists independently confirmed the histologic diagnosis of each case on H&E slides. To enrich premalignant or tumor cells for nucleic acid extraction, macro-dissection was performed after pathologic assessment. The AllPrep DNA/RNA FFPE Kit was used to isolate DNA from FFPE tissue. Here V drops 5 bases and J drops 2 bases, and the junction holds 3 bases not matched to any gene. The CDR3 starts with the cysteine, ends with the phenylalanine, and has 13 residues. Only the CDR3 DNA is retained, 39 bases long and in frame from the first base. CDR1 is given as SGHVS and CDR2 as FQNEAQ, both from the germline V gene. TCR beta CDR3 regions were sequenced from DNA using the immunoSEQ hsTCRbeta Kit. The authors processed their data as follows. TCR sequencing data were analysed with the ImmunoSEQ Analyzer. T cell clonality was defined as 1 minus Pielou's evenness, calculated on productive rearrangements. To measure T cell diversity, the inverse Simpson index was applied to productive templates. T cell density was TCR beta template counts normalized to usable DNA, estimated by amplifying and sequencing housekeeping genes. Two-sided Kruskal-Wallis tests were used to compare TCR metrics across histologic stages. Held by TCRdb, this immuneACCESS table contains in-frame sequences only and omits some clones. Under half of the omission traces to an unresolved V gene where checked; the cause of the rest is unknown. V and J calls and clone size are given by that table; D and trimming were obtained from the DNA. The sample table contains about 26,000 clones; only one count was recorded for about 76% of them. 4.5% to 7% of the sample is taken by the ten largest.

The sample holds one count of this clone. The antigen this receptor binds is unknown. No clone much larger than this one lies a single base away; base qualities are absent. The origin of this receptor is a person between 55 and 69 years old with invasive lung adenocarcinoma. Some clones in this sample may be carry-over from other donors' samples. Sequencing was carried out using FFPE invasive lung adenocarcinoma tissue. The intended sense of this specimen's cell subset or site label: frankly invasive lung adenocarcinoma (ADC). Recombination connected TRBV7-8 to TRBJ2-7; TRBD1 fits 7 bases in the junction. The sequenced DNA is TGTGCCAGCAGCCAGACAGGGACCTACGAGCAGTACTTC. The resulting protein is CASSQTGTYEQYF.